Listed below are T cell receptor beta chains from one sample, sequenced in a study of cytomegalovirus exposure and HLA in healthy donors. This table comes from immunoSEQ multiplex PCR, and its TCRdb copy is limited to in-frame clones, with some not included. Counted here are about 150,000 clones, nearly 85% occurring once; the ten biggest clones make up 3% to 4%. Sequencing was performed on PBMCs. The receptors derive from a male donor in good health and CMV-seronegative. CDR3s include the opening cysteine and the closing phenylalanine or tryptophan. D genes are given only for firm matches. Part of the rows lack a size; the others show once, few, many or a class for expanded clones.

once	TRBV27	TRBD1	TRBJ2-1	CASGTGIYNEQFF	TGTGCCAGCGGGACAGGGATCTACAATGAGCAGTTCTTC
.	TRBV6-6	.	TRBJ2-1	CASSPQGRQFF	TGTGCCAGCAGTCCTCAGGGTAGGCAGTTCTTC
.	TRBV7-9	.	TRBJ1-1	CASSSTVGVAFF	TGTGCCAGCAGCTCCACCGTAGGGGTGGCTTTCTTT
.	TRBV18	TRBD1	TRBJ2-7	CASSPGQVYEQYF	TGTGCCAGCTCACCAGGACAGGTTTACGAGCAGTACTTC
.	TRBV4-2	TRBD1	TRBJ2-2	CASSQGTGDTGELFF	TGTGCCAGCAGCCAAGGGACAGGGGATACCGGGGAGCTGTTTTTT
few	TRBV2	.	TRBJ1-1	CASIKDRNTEAFF	TGTGCCAGCATCAAGGACAGGAACACTGAAGCTTTCTTT
.	TRBV15	.	TRBJ2-7	CATSRDSGTRYEQYF	TGTGCCACCAGCAGAGATTCAGGGACTCGATACGAGCAGTACTTC
.	TRBV14	.	TRBJ2-7	CASSQSQGKRPYEQYF	TGTGCCAGCAGCCAATCACAGGGCAAGCGGCCCTACGAGCAGTACTTC
.	TRBV4-1	TRBD2	TRBJ2-1	CASSPRTSGSSGEQFF	TGCGCCAGCAGCCCCAGGACTAGCGGGAGTTCGGGTGAGCAGTTCTTC
few	TRBV6-5	TRBD1	TRBJ1-5	CASSAGQGYQPQHF	TGTGCCAGCAGCGCGGGACAGGGATATCAGCCCCAGCATTTT
.	TRBV7-9	.	TRBJ1-2	CASSLVAQNYGYTF	TGTGCCAGCAGCTTAGTTGCTCAGAACTATGGCTACACCTTC
few	TRBV5-6	TRBD1	TRBJ2-7	CASSLDRGRYEQYF	TGTGCCAGCAGCTTGGACAGGGGGCGATACGAGCAGTACTTC